The 9 T cell receptor beta chains presented below share a single source sample, sequenced in a study of blood T cell repertoires in COVID-19. Sequencing used immunoSEQ multiplex PCR; TCRdb keeps in-frame clones, though not all of them. The repertoire holds 130,000 or so clones, with about 89% as singletons. The sample was peripheral blood. The receptors originated from a man in his 60s with COVID-19, enrolled during active disease.

The V call is TRBV2, the J call TRBJ1-2; D gene uncertain. The V end lost 0 bases, the J end lost 7 bases, and 21 bases lay between the germline ends. The CDR3 totals 17 residues. CDR1 is SNHLY, CDR2 FYNNEI, per germline. In nucleotides, the CDR3 is TGTGCCAGCAGTGAAGCGGCCCTCATTCGGGTTACGTTTGGCTACACCTTC. It yields the protein CASSEAALIRVTFGYTF.

This rearrangement joins TRBV25-1 to TRBJ1-1; D perhaps matches TRBD1 (5 bases). Germline V lookup: CDR1 MGHDK, CDR2 SYGVNS. CDR3 size: 16 residues. The V end was cut by 3 bases, the J end by 4 bases, with 18 bases between. The CDR3 reads CASSDWGGGRGTEAFF. The CDR3 bases are TGTGCCAGCAGTGATTGGGGGGGAGGAAGGGGCACTGAAGCTTTCTTT.

Here the CDR3 reads CASSPQAGQGVAFF. The CDR3 region has the DNA TGTGCCAGCAGCCCACAAGCAGGGCAGGGCGTAGCTTTCTTT. This rearrangement joins TRBV5-4 to TRBJ1-1, with D possibly matching TRBD1 (5 bases). V lost 4 bases and J lost 10, with 20 bases in between. The CDR3 extends over 14 amino acids. Germline V gene sequence: CDR1 SGHNT, CDR2 YYREEE (reference sequence). Filled out from reference TRBV5-4 and TRBJ1-1, the complete variable domain reads ETGVTQSPTHLIKTRGQQVTLRCSSQSGHNTVSWYQQALGQGPQFIFQYYREEENGRGNFPPRFSGLQFPNYSSELNVNALELDDSALYLCASSPQAGQGVAFFGQGTRLTVV.

As for this clone: Other DNA sequences from this sample encode an identical CDR3 as well. The chain is built from TRBV5-1 and TRBJ1-5; possibly TRBD1 for D (5 bases). Trimming left V 0 bases short and J 6 bases short, with 10 bases between. There are 14 residues in the CDR3. Germline-derived CDR1 and CDR2 are SGHRS and YFSETQ. In DNA, the CDR3 is TGCGCCAGCAGCTTGGCGGGGGTTGGTCAGCCCCAGCATTTT. Encoded protein: CASSLAGVGQPQHF.

V and J are TRBV6-5 and TRBJ1-2; no definite D call. Trimming pared 6 bases from V and 5 bases from J, leaving 16 bases between. The germline gives CDR1 MNHEY, CDR2 SVGAGI. CDR3 length equals 14 residues. For the CDR3, the DNA is TGTGCCAGCAGCCCCTCCTTCAGCGGGTATGGCTACACCTTC. Residues: CASSPSFSGYGYTF.

This chain connects TRBV7-3 to TRBJ1-6; possibly TRBD1 for D (5 bases). The germline V gene encodes CDR1 SGHTA and CDR2 FQGTGA. Trimming took 1 base from V and 9 from J, leaving 13 bases between them. This CDR3 comprises 15 residues. The CDR3 is CASSLMGQGASPLHF. Here the CDR3 DNA reads TGTGCCAGCAGCTTAATGGGGCAGGGTGCTTCACCCCTCCACTTT.

The chain couples TRBV9 to TRBJ1-1, with TRBD1 identical over 7 bases. CDR1 is SGDLS, CDR2 YYNGEE, per germline. The CDR3 contains 17 residues. V lost 0 bases, J lost 1 base, and 9 bases stayed unmatched. CDR3 sequence: CASSVGVGTVPNTEAFF. CDR3 nucleotide sequence: TGTGCCAGCAGCGTAGGAGTAGGGACAGTCCCGAACACTGAAGCTTTCTTT.

The genes are TRBV4-2 and TRBJ1-3, with D uncertain. The CDR3 consists of 16 residues. In germline, CDR1 is LGHNA, CDR2 YNFKEQ. Between the trimmed V and J ends, which lost 3 bases and 0 bases, there was a span of 12 bases. The CDR3 loop is CASSHGSGSSGNTIYF. The CDR3 bases are TGTGCCAGCAGCCATGGATCGGGGAGCTCTGGAAACACCATATATTTT.

This rearrangement joins TRBV24-1 to TRBJ1-2; 8 bases are shared with TRBD1. J gave up 0 bases and V 1 base, and 12 bases lay outside the gene matches. From germline, CDR1 is KGHDR and CDR2 SFDVKD. CDR3 size: 19 residues. This CDR3 is CATSDFPRTGQPANYGYTF. The CDR3, as DNA: TGTGCCACCAGTGATTTTCCCCGGACAGGGCAACCTGCTAACTATGGCTACACCTTC.